Listed below are T cell receptor beta chains from one sample, sequenced in a study of T and B cells in COVID-19 patients. A single record per CDR3 protein comes from TCRdb applying MiXCR to the multiplex PCR reads. The table lists several thousand distinct CDR3 sequences, 22% of them singletons. The source material was blood. These receptors were collected from a human donor with active COVID-19. The CDR3 runs from the conserved cysteine through the conserved F or W. D genes are given only for firm matches. Size values are once, few and many counts, or a class for expanded clones, and some rows have none.

V,size,D,J,CDR3,DNA
TRBV7-2,-,TRBD1,TRBJ1-1,CASSLARGPEAFF,TGTGCCAGCAGCTTAGCCAGGGGGCCTGAAGCTTTCTTT
TRBV7-2,-,-,TRBJ2-3,CASRITDTQYF,TGTGCCAGCAGAATTACAGATACGCAGTATTTT
TRBV6-2/TRBV6-3,medium-sized,TRBD2,TRBJ2-5,CASSYSLAGGTQYF,TGTGCCAGCAGTTACTCTCTAGCGGGAGGGACCCAGTACTTC
TRBV29-1,medium-sized,TRBD1,TRBJ1-2,CSGRTGLNGYTF,TGCAGCGGTAGGACAGGGTTGAATGGCTACACCTTC
TRBV4-3,few,-,TRBJ1-5,CASSQDLGNQPQHF,TGCGCCAGCAGCCAAGATTTGGGAAATCAGCCCCAGCATTTT
TRBV27,medium-sized,TRBD1,TRBJ1-3,CASSRDSNSGNTIYF,TGTGCCAGCAGTAGGGACAGCAACTCTGGAAACACCATATATTTT
TRBV7-2,-,-,TRBJ1-3,CASRVNSGNTIYF,TGTGCCAGCCGGGTAAACTCTGGAAACACCATATATTTT
TRBV5-4,medium-sized,TRBD1,TRBJ2-6,CASSLQGAAGANVLTF,TGTGCCAGCAGCTTGCAGGGGGCTGCTGGGGCCAACGTCCTGACTTTC
TRBV24-1,few,TRBD2,TRBJ2-1,CATSVPGRGEYNEQFF,TGTGCCACCAGTGTCCCCGGGAGGGGGGAATACAATGAGCAGTTCTTC
TRBV5-6,medium-sized,-,TRBJ2-2,CASSSNPNTGELFF,TGTGCCAGCAGCAGTAACCCGAACACCGGGGAGCTGTTTTTT
TRBV6-5,few,TRBD2,TRBJ2-7,CASTPAGGWEQYF,TGTGCCAGCACCCCAGCGGGAGGATGGGAGCAGTACTTC
TRBV20-1,few,-,TRBJ2-1,CSVRGFEEQFF,TGCAGTGTTAGGGGTTTCGAGGAGCAGTTCTTC
TRBV19,medium-sized,-,TRBJ1-2,CASSGGQTFYGYTF,TGTGCCAGTAGTGGCGGACAGACCTTTTATGGCTACACCTTC
TRBV20-1,-,TRBD2,TRBJ2-1,CSALPVRLAGGRIVNEQFF,TGCAGTGCACTACCCGTGAGGCTAGCGGGAGGGAGAATCGTGAATGAGCAGTTCTTC
TRBV6-1,-,-,TRBJ2-7,CASSEALDRGAYYEQYF,TGTGCCAGCAGTGAAGCGCTGGACCGGGGAGCCTACTACGAGCAGTACTTC
TRBV6-5,-,TRBD2,TRBJ2-7,CASSQDLAGGLLNYEQYF,TGTGCCAGCAGCCAAGACCTAGCGGGAGGTCTCCTAAACTACGAGCAGTACTTC
TRBV27,medium-sized,-,TRBJ1-1,CASSTRGAEAFF,TGTGCCAGCAGTACAAGAGGGGCTGAAGCTTTCTTT
TRBV10-3,once,-,TRBJ2-5,CAIRGTSRQETQYF,TGTGCCATCAGGGGGACGAGCCGCCAAGAGACCCAGTACTTC
TRBV6-5,medium-sized,TRBD2,TRBJ2-1,CASSYGTSGTYNEQFF,TGTGCCAGCAGTTATGGGACTAGCGGGACCTACAATGAGCAGTTCTTC
TRBV19,large,-,TRBJ2-7,CASSGPGTRYEQYF,TGTGCCAGTAGTGGCCCCGGGACAAGGTACGAGCAGTACTTC
TRBV28,few,-,TRBJ2-5,CASTKPRETQYF,TGTGCCAGCACGAAGCCCCGAGAGACCCAGTACTTC
TRBV29-1,large,TRBD2,TRBJ2-1,CSERLAGGPNNEQFF,TGCAGCGAGAGACTAGCGGGAGGGCCTAACAATGAGCAGTTCTTC
TRBV6-1,few,-,TRBJ1-3,CASSEFLDSTSGNTIYF,TGTGCCAGCAGTGAATTTCTCGACAGCACCTCTGGAAACACCATATATTTT
TRBV5-4,medium-sized,TRBD2,TRBJ2-2,CASSLGLAGGVTGELFF,TGTGCCAGCAGCTTGGGACTAGCGGGAGGGGTCACCGGGGAGCTGTTTTTT
TRBV19,medium-sized,-,TRBJ1-2,CASSLLPRANYGYTF,TGTGCCAGTAGCCTCCTACCCAGGGCTAACTATGGCTACACCTTC
TRBV27,medium-sized,-,TRBJ2-7,CASRRAPSYEQYF,TGTGCCAGCAGGAGGGCTCCCTCCTACGAGCAGTACTTC
TRBV30,medium-sized,-,TRBJ1-6,CAWSGRTAYNSPLHF,TGTGCCTGGAGTGGCCGGACTGCCTATAATTCACCCCTCCACTTT
TRBV18,medium-sized,-,TRBJ1-6,CASSPSLDGNSPLHF,TGTGCCAGCTCACCATCCCTCGACGGAAATTCACCCCTCCACTTT
TRBV7-2,medium-sized,TRBD2,TRBJ2-5,CASSLRGPGGSWGETQYF,TGTGCCAGCAGCTTAAGGGGCCCTGGCGGGAGTTGGGGAGAGACCCAGTACTTC
TRBV28,once,-,TRBJ2-5,CASSFSRTQYF,TGTGCCAGCAGTTTCAGTCGGACCCAGTACTTC
TRBV6-2/TRBV6-3,medium-sized,-,TRBJ2-7,CASSQGFLNEQYF,TGTGCCAGCAGCCAGGGCTTCCTGAACGAGCAGTACTTC
TRBV11-3,-,TRBD2,TRBJ2-1,CASSLGAGGLRIF,TGTGCCAGCAGCTTAGGGGCGGGAGGTCTGCGAATCTTC
TRBV20-1,few,TRBD2,TRBJ2-5,CSAGTSGRETQYF,TGCAGTGCCGGGACTAGCGGGAGGGAGACCCAGTACTTC
TRBV2,-,-,TRBJ2-3,CASSETQLGTISTDTQYF,TGTGCCAGCAGTGAAACACAGTTGGGGACAATTAGCACAGATACGCAGTATTTT
TRBV12-3/TRBV12-4,medium-sized,TRBD1,TRBJ2-1,CATGGQSYNEQFF,TGTGCCACTGGGGGACAGTCCTACAATGAGCAGTTCTTC
TRBV5-4,-,TRBD1,TRBJ1-2,CASSLGQGADWSGYTF,TGCGCCAGCAGCTTGGGTCAGGGGGCGGACTGGAGTGGCTACACCTTC
TRBV6-2/TRBV6-3,-,-,TRBJ1-2,CASLDGGYGYTFLDGGYGYTF,-